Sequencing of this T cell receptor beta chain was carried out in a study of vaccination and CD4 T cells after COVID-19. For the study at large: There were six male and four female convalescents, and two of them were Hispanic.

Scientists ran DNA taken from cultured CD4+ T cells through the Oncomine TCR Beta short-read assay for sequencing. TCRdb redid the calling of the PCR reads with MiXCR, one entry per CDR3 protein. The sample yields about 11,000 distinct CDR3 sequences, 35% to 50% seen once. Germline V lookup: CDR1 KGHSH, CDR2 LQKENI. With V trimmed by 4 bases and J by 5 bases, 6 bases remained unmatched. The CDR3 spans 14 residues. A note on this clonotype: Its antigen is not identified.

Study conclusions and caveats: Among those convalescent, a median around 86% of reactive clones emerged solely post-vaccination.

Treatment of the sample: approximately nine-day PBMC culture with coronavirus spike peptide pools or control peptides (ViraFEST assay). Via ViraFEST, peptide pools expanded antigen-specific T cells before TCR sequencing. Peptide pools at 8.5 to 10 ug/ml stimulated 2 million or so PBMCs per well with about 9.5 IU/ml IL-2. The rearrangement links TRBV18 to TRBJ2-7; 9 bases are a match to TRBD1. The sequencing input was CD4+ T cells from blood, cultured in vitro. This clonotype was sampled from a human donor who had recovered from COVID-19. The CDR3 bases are TGTGCCAGCTCACTACAGGGGGCGGGGAACGAGCAGTACTTC. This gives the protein CASSLQGAGNEQYF.